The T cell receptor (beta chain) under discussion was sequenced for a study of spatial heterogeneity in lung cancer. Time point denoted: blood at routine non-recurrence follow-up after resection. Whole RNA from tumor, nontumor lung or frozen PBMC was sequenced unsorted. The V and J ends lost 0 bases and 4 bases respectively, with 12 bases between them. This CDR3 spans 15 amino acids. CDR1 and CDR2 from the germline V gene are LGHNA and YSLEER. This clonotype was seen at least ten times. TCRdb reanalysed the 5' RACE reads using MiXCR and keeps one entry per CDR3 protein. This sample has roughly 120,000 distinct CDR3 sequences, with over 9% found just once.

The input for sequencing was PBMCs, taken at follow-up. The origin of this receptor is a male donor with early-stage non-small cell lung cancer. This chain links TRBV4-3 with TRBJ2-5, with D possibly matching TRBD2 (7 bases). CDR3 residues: CASSQEEGGTETQYF. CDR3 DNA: TGCGCCAGCAGCCAAGAGGAGGGGGGGACAGAGACCCAGTACTTC.